This TCR beta chain was obtained from a study of cytomegalovirus exposure and HLA in healthy donors. Donors were nominally healthy when sampled, though unrecorded immune exposures were likely. The PCR ran on 60 Vbeta and 13 Jbeta primers. Profiled with immunoSEQ multiplex PCR; TCRdb holds only in-frame clones, not every one. The table records some 86,000 clones, around 79% of them present only once. Germline CDR1 reads MNHEY; CDR2 reads SVGAGI. This CDR3 is built from 11 residues. V usage is TRBV6-5 and J usage is TRBJ2-5, with unresolved D. The J call may be faulty, since TRBJ2-7 better matches the DNA end. The TCR sequence derives from a middle-aged woman in good health and CMV-seropositive. The sequencing input was PBMCs. This chain's CDR3 is CASLGGSEQYF. In DNA, the CDR3 is TGTGCCAGCCTAGGCGGAAGCGAGCAGTACTTC.